The 28 T cell receptor beta chains below come from one sample, sequenced in a study of cytomegalovirus exposure and HLA in healthy donors. The repertoire was sequenced with immunoSEQ multiplex PCR; TCRdb's copy has only in-frame clones and lacks some. The table lists about 110,000 clones, over 75% of them singletons. Source material: PBMCs. The receptor source for this set is a woman in her twenties or thirties in good health and CMV-seropositive.

CDR3 residues: CASSEPLLAGVNEQFF. CDR3 bases: TGTGCCAGCAGCGAGCCCCTACTAGCGGGAGTTAATGAGCAGTTCTTC. The gene calls are TRBV9 and TRBJ2-1; 11 bases fit TRBD2. The germline CDR1 and CDR2 sequences are SGDLS and YYNGEE. This CDR3 comprises 16 residues. Losses at the gene ends were 3 bases for V and 7 bases for J; bases not matched to a gene: 9.

J is TRBJ2-1 and V is TRBV6-1; D gene unclear. CDR3 length: 15 amino acids. Germline V gene lookup returns CDR1 MNHNS and CDR2 SASEGT. Trimming took off 2 bases at V and 0 bases at J, with 8 bases between the two ends. The CDR3 loop is CASSERRSSYNEQFF. The CDR3 DNA sequence: TGTGCCAGCAGTGAAAGGCGGAGCTCCTACAATGAGCAGTTCTTC.

The chain uses TRBV7-9 and TRBJ2-3; TRBD2 aligns across 12 bases. The CDR3 loop spans 16 amino acids. Trimming cost V 4 bases and J 3 bases; bases outside gene matches: 5. CDR1 and CDR2 from the germline V gene are SEHNR and FQNEAQ (reference sequence). The CDR3 protein is CASSSLAGGRTDTQYF. The CDR3, as DNA: TGTGCCAGCAGCTCGCTAGCGGGAGGGAGAACAGATACGCAGTATTTT.

The chain couples TRBV11-2 to TRBJ2-1; 10 bases fit TRBD2. V shed 5 bases and J 4 bases; nucleotides not matched to a gene: 11. This CDR3 has 17 residues. Germline assignment: CDR1 SGHAT and CDR2 FQNNGV. This chain's CDR3 is CASSLASGSSPYNEQFF. CDR3 sequence (DNA): TGTGCCAGCAGCCTTGCTAGCGGGAGTTCCCCTTACAATGAGCAGTTCTTC.

The rearrangement joins TRBV4-3 to TRBJ2-1, with a weak D call TRBD1 (7 bases). The germline gives CDR1 LGHNA, CDR2 YSLEER. This CDR3 is 15 amino acids long. Trimming cost V 1 base and J 3 bases, with 10 bases left between them. CDR3: CASSQGGTDYNEQFF. CDR3 DNA sequence: TGCGCCAGCAGCCAAGGCGGGACAGACTACAATGAGCAGTTCTTC.

This clone was recorded a few times. This chain joins TRBV4-3 and TRBJ2-5, with 8 positions matching TRBD2. This CDR3 region has 17 residues. V gave up 0 bases and J gave up 2 bases; unmatched junction bases: 8. Germline CDR1 and CDR2: LGHNA and YSLEER. CDR3 sequence: CASSQDRSGGPQETQYF. The CDR3 bases are TGCGCCAGCAGCCAAGATAGGAGCGGGGGCCCTCAAGAGACCCAGTACTTC.

The J gene is TRBJ2-3, the V gene TRBV27; TRBD1 might be the D (6 bases). Trimming stripped 3 bases from V and 6 bases from J, with 16 bases between. The CDR3 is 15 amino acids. The germline CDR1 and CDR2 sequences are MNHEY and SMNVEV (reference sequence). CDR3 protein: CASSFLGQSVDTQYF. The CDR3 DNA is TGTGCCAGCAGTTTCCTCGGACAGAGCGTCGATACGCAGTATTTT.

The chain carries TRBV27 and TRBJ2-3; D is unresolved. The CDR3 sequence is 13 residues long. V gave up 2 bases and J gave up 4 bases, with 7 bases separating them. Germline CDR1 reads MNHEY; CDR2 reads SMNVEV (reference sequence). The CDR3 coding sequence is TGTGCCAGCAGTTTAAGCCGTCCAGATACGCAGTATTTT. This gives the protein CASSLSRPDTQYF.

This clone has a handful of counts. The V and J genes are TRBV7-6 and TRBJ2-1, with TRBD1 matching 11 bases. The CDR3 spans 18 residues. CDR1 and CDR2 from the germline V gene are SGHVS and FNYEAQ. With 5 bases clipped from V and 6 bases from J, the junction kept 15 bases outside the gene matches. The CDR3 DNA is TGTGCCAGCAGCCTCGGGACAGGGGGACCGGGAGTGACCAATGAGCAGTTCTTC. Its protein is CASSLGTGGPGVTNEQFF.

This chain joins TRBV9 and TRBJ2-3; a weak D match, TRBD1 (6 bases). CDR3 length: 16 amino acids. CDR1 and CDR2 (germline): SGDLS, YYNGEE. The V and J ends lost 2 bases and 5 bases respectively, with 18 bases between them. The DNA of the CDR3 is TGTGCCAGCAGCGTCACCACCCGGAGAGGGGGAGATACGCAGTATTTT. Protein product: CASSVTTRRGGDTQYF.

This chain links TRBV7-2 with TRBJ2-7, with TRBD2 as a possible D gene (6 bases). With 2 bases removed from V and 5 bases from J, the gap between germline ends came to 10 bases. There are 13 residues in the CDR3. Germline CDR1 is SGHTA and CDR2 is FQGNSA. The CDR3 sequence is CASSLTSINEQYF. CDR3 DNA sequence: TGTGCCAGCAGCTTAACTAGCATCAACGAGCAGTACTTC.

The chain uses TRBV4-1 and TRBJ2-1, with a tentative D call TRBD2 (7 bases). CDR1 and CDR2 (germline): MGHRA, YSYEKL. The CDR3 loop spans 16 amino acids. Trimming pared 4 bases from V and 3 bases from J, leaving 16 bases between. The CDR3 DNA reads TGCGCCAGCAGCCTAGTTGAGGGGGGGGACTACAATGAGCAGTTCTTC. Its protein is CASSLVEGGDYNEQFF.

The rearrangement links TRBV2 to TRBJ2-7, with TRBD1 as a possible D gene (6 bases). Looked up from germline, CDR1 is SNHLY and CDR2 is FYNNEI. V was shortened by 6 bases and J by 1 base, with 10 bases between the two germline ends. The CDR3 length is 13 residues. CDR3 region: CASSQDRSYEQYF. DNA for the CDR3: TGTGCCAGCAGCCAGGACAGATCCTACGAGCAGTACTTC.

The V call is TRBV28, the J call TRBJ1-4; 7 positions match TRBD1. The V gene's germline CDR1 is MDHEN and CDR2 SYDVKM. The CDR3 has 15 amino acids. V lost 6 bases and J lost 7; bases outside the gene matches: 11. Written as DNA, the CDR3 is TGTGCCAGCAGGGATTACAGGGGAGGAGGTGAAAAACTGTTTTTT. This sequence encodes CASRDYRGGGEKLFF.

V and J are TRBV11-2 and TRBJ1-1; tentative D call: TRBD1 (5 bases). The CDR3 is 14 residues long. Deletions cut 1 base from V and 2 bases from J, with 8 bases between. Germline V gene sequence: CDR1 SGHAT, CDR2 FQNNGV. The CDR3 loop reads CASSLGRGNTEAFF. The CDR3 DNA reads as TGTGCCAGCAGCTTAGGAAGGGGAAACACTGAAGCTTTCTTT.

The V and J genes are TRBV2 and TRBJ2-2; 11 bases line up with TRBD1. After removal of 6 bases from V and 7 bases from J, the junction contained 7 bases not matched to a gene. There are 15 residues in the CDR3. Germline V CDR1 and CDR2: SNHLY, FYNNEI. CDR3 DNA: TGTGCCAGCAGGGAGGACAGGGGGCGATTCGGGGAGCTGTTTTTT. This encodes CASREDRGRFGELFF. The full variable domain, rest sourced from reference TRBV2 and TRBJ2-2, is EPEVTQTPSHQVTQMGQEVILRCVPISNHLYFYWYRQILGQKVEFLVSFYNNEISEKSEIFDDQFSVERPDGSNFTLKIRSTKLEDSAMYFCASREDRGRFGELFFGEGSRLTVL.

The sample holds one count of this clone. V and J are TRBV27 and TRBJ2-7; 10 positions match TRBD2. The junction had 7 bases not matched to a gene; V was cut back by 6 bases and J by 2 bases. CDR1 and CDR2 from the germline V gene are MNHEY and SMNVEV (reference sequence). The CDR3 totals 15 residues. CDR3 sequence reads: CASSPGLAYPYEQYF. CDR3 in DNA: TGTGCCAGCAGCCCGGGACTAGCGTACCCCTACGAGCAGTACTTC.

The CDR3 DNA is TGCGCCAGCAGCTTAGGCCCCTTAGGGGGCACCGGGGAGCTGTTTTTT. It encodes CASSLGPLGGTGELFF. The chain uses TRBV5-1 and TRBJ2-2; the D gene is possibly TRBD1 (6 bases). The germline V gene encodes CDR1 SGHRS and CDR2 YFSETQ. CDR3 size: 16 residues. V lost 2 bases and J 4 bases, leaving 15 bases between the germline ends.

The CDR3 is CASSRTGETQYF. For the CDR3, the DNA is TGTGCCAGCAGCCGAACCGGGGAGACCCAGTACTTC. The chain employs TRBV11-1 and TRBJ2-5, with D unresolved. Germline lookup yields CDR1 SGHAT and CDR2 FQDESV (reference sequence). The CDR3 has 12 residues. Trimming left V 5 bases short and J 5 bases short, with 9 bases between.

The chain is built from TRBV5-6 and TRBJ1-3; D gene unclear. Germline CDR1 reads SGHDT; CDR2 reads YYEEEE. This CDR3 comprises 13 residues. Trimming removed 2 bases at V and 2 bases at J, with 5 bases between. CDR3 DNA: TGTGCCAGCAGCTTACTACCTGGAAACACCATATATTTT. It encodes CASSLLPGNTIYF.

The chain is built from TRBV6-1 and TRBJ1-1; D is possibly TRBD1 (6 bases). V was cut by 6 bases and J by 1 base, with 9 bases left in between. The CDR3 consists of 13 residues. Germline V lookup: CDR1 MNHNS, CDR2 SASEGT. The CDR3 DNA is TGTGCCAGCAGCTTACAGGGGAACACTGAAGCTTTCTTT. Translation gives CASSLQGNTEAFF.

This clone was recorded once. The chain couples TRBV29-1 to TRBJ2-7; 10 bases align to TRBD2. This CDR3 is built from 13 residues. Germline V CDR1 and CDR2: SQVTM, ANQGSEA. Trimming took 5 bases from V and 4 from J; bases not matched to a gene: 5. CDR3 nucleotides: TGCAGCGTTTCAGGACTAGCGGATTACGAGCAGTACTTC. This codes for CSVSGLADYEQYF.

This sequence joins TRBV7-9 and TRBJ1-2; TRBD1 aligns across 10 bases. Per the germline V gene, CDR1 is SEHNR and CDR2 is FQNEAQ (reference sequence). This CDR3 contains 17 residues. V lost 0 bases and J lost 4; bases outside the gene matches: 8. CDR3 DNA sequence: TGTGCCAGCAGCTTAGCGGGGGACAGGGGACGCGGCTATGGCTACACCTTC. It translates to CASSLAGDRGRGYGYTF.

The chain employs TRBV19 and TRBJ2-3, with 9 nucleotides matching TRBD2. The trim removed 11 bases at V and 4 bases at J, leaving 7 bases unmatched. From germline, CDR1 is LNHDA and CDR2 SQIVND (reference sequence). This CDR3 contains 13 residues. CDR3 amino acids: CASKAGGPDTQYF. CDR3 nucleotide sequence: TGTGCCTCCAAGGCGGGAGGGCCAGATACGCAGTATTTT.

The gene calls are TRBV20-1 and TRBJ2-2; no definite D call. The CDR3 is made up of 11 amino acids. Between the trimmed V and J ends, which lost 5 bases and 8 bases, there was a span of 9 bases. Germline V gene lookup returns CDR1 DFQATT and CDR2 SNEGSKA (reference sequence). CDR3 sequence reads: CSAASLGELFF. Written as DNA, the CDR3 is TGCAGTGCTGCAAGCTTAGGGGAGCTGTTTTTT.

The chain links TRBV4-3 to TRBJ1-2, with D possibly matching TRBD1 (5 bases). Trimming took off 1 base at V and 4 bases at J, with 10 bases between the two ends. Germline V gives CDR1 LGHNA, CDR2 YSLEER. CDR3 length: 14 amino acids. This chain's CDR3 is CASSQGRQSYGYTF. CDR3 in DNA: TGCGCCAGCAGCCAAGGCCGACAGTCCTATGGCTACACCTTC.

The V gene is TRBV9, the J gene TRBJ1-2; 8 nucleotides align to TRBD1. J gave up 4 bases and V 3 bases, and 5 bases lay outside the gene matches. Germline values: CDR1 SGDLS, CDR2 YYNGEE. The CDR3 is 14 amino acids. The CDR3 DNA is TGTGCCAGCAGCGAGACAGGGGCCCTCTATGGCTACACCTTC. As protein: CASSETGALYGYTF. The whole variable domain, filled in from reference TRBV9 and TRBJ1-2, reads DSGVTQTPKHLITATGQRVTLRCSPRSGDLSVYWYQQSLDQGLQFLIQYYNGEERAKGNILERFSAQQFPDLHSELNLSSLELGDSALYFCASSETGALYGYTFGSGTRLTVV.

The chain uses TRBV14 and TRBJ2-1; 13 bases align to TRBD2. The CDR3 is 17 residues long. The germline gives CDR1 SGHDN, CDR2 FVKESK. V gave up 4 bases and J gave up 2 bases; unmatched junction bases: 5. The CDR3 region is CASSRWTSGSPYNEQFF. The CDR3 DNA reads as TGTGCCAGCAGCCGGTGGACTAGCGGGAGTCCCTACAATGAGCAGTTCTTC.